The T cell receptor beta chain described here comes from a study of cytomegalovirus exposure and HLA in healthy donors. On the study more broadly: HLA-typed donors were the source of around 77 million unique TCRs held in an early data release. Membership in the Caucasian-associated ancestry cluster was found for 81% of 300 to 500 genotyped donors.

Points from the study as a whole: In most subjects, TCR beta sequences reportedly gave accurate predictions of HLA-A and HLA-B alleles.

60 Vbeta and 13 Jbeta primers were used in PCR. Per the original data handling: The authors later counted 65 million to 80 million unique TCR beta chains, 9 million to 14 million of them shared. Repertoires were generated with immunoSEQ multiplex PCR, while TCRdb's copy carries only in-frame clones and drops some. That table supplies the V and J calls and clone size; D and trimming were determined from the DNA. Of 150,000 to 200,000 clones in the sample, 85% were seen once. There are 14 residues in the CDR3. Trimming pared 4 bases from V and 0 bases from J, leaving 10 bases between. The V gene's germline CDR1 is LNHDA and CDR2 SQIVND (reference sequence). In regard to this clone: The target antigen is unknown.

The chain employs TRBV19 and TRBJ2-7, with D possibly TRBD1 on 6 matching bases. Material: PBMCs. This TCR was recovered from a woman in her forties or fifties in good health and CMV-seronegative. For the CDR3, the DNA is TGTGCCAGTAGTAGACAGGTCAGCTCCTACGAGCAGTACTTC. This gives the protein CASSRQVSSYEQYF.